The 23 T cell receptor beta chains given below trace back to one sample, sequenced in a study of shared clonotypes between healthy human individuals. Naive CD8 cells were CD45RO-negative, positively selected for CCR7, excluding terminally differentiated effector memory CD45RA+ cells. Method: immunoSEQ multiplex PCR; TCRdb's copy keeps in-frame clones and lacks some. The sample yields about 2 million clones, roughly 94% seen once. Sequenced input: naive CD8+ T cells sorted from blood. The receptors stem from a man aged 18 to 30 in good health.

The V call is TRBV5-4, the J call TRBJ2-1, with a tentative D call TRBD2 (5 bases). The CDR3 length is 15 residues. CDR1 is SGHNT, CDR2 YYREEE, per germline (reference sequence). V was cut by 3 bases and J by 6 bases, with 16 bases left in between. DNA for the CDR3: TGTGCCAGCAGCTGGGGTTTGGAGGTAGTCAATGAGCAGTTCTTC. This codes for CASSWGLEVVNEQFF.

On this clone: Sequence at one end of the junction differs from germline and may be a read error. V gene TRBV5-1 combines with J gene TRBJ2-7, with D unclear. The CDR3 sequence is 14 residues long. Germline CDR1 is SGHRS and CDR2 is YFSETQ. CDR3 coding DNA: TGTGCCAGCAGCTTGAGTAACAGAGTTTACGAGCAGTACTTC. Its protein is CASSLSNRVYEQYF. Full variable domain (remainder filled in from reference TRBV5-1 and TRBJ2-7): KAGVTQTPRYLIKTRGQQVTLSCSPISGHRSVSWYQQTPGQGLQFLFEYFSETQRNKGNFPGRFSGRQFSNSRSEMNVSTLELGDSALYLCASSLSNRVYEQYFGPGTRLTVT.

The genes are TRBV4-3 and TRBJ2-1; 8 bases are shared with TRBD2. Trimming removed 0 bases from V and 4 bases from J; junction bases left unmatched: 5. The CDR3 runs to 16 residues. Per germline, CDR1 LGHNA and CDR2 YSLEER. The CDR3: CASSQEGTSGYNEQFF. The CDR3 nucleotides read TGCGCCAGCAGCCAAGAGGGAACTAGCGGATACAATGAGCAGTTCTTC.

This chain links TRBV4-3 with TRBJ2-1; 11 nucleotides align to TRBD2. The CDR3 totals 21 residues. Trimming at V came to 0 bases and at J to 0 bases, leaving 13 bases not matched to a gene. The germline V gene has CDR1 LGHNA and CDR2 YSLEER. The CDR3 sequence is CASSQESLAGGLSSSYNEQFF. The CDR3 DNA reads TGCGCCAGCAGCCAAGAATCCCTAGCGGGAGGTCTATCAAGCTCCTACAATGAGCAGTTCTTC.

The CDR3 loop reads CASSSWTGGFDTQYF. The CDR3 DNA follows: TGCGCCAGCAGCTCTTGGACAGGGGGCTTTGATACGCAGTATTTT. The chain couples TRBV5-1 to TRBJ2-3; TRBD1 matches at 11 bases. The CDR3 has 15 residues. Germline V gene data show CDR1 as SGHRS and CDR2 as YFSETQ. J was trimmed by 6 bases and V by 3 bases; bases with no gene match: 6.

This clone was recorded only once. The chain joins TRBV11-2 to TRBJ1-1; no firm D call. Germline CDR1 SGHAT, CDR2 FQNNGV. V lost 5 bases, J lost 1 base, and 17 bases lay in between. The CDR3 has 16 amino acids. The DNA for the CDR3 is TGTGCCAGCAGCCACTATGGGAAAGCGGGGAACACTGAAGCTTTCTTT. It translates to CASSHYGKAGNTEAFF. Filled out from reference TRBV11-2 and TRBJ1-1, the complete variable domain reads EAGVAQSPRYKIIEKRQSVAFWCNPISGHATLYWYQQILGQGPKLLIQFQNNGVVDDSQLPKDRFSAERLKGVDSTLKIQPAKLEDSAVYLCASSHYGKAGNTEAFFGQGTRLTVV.

This chain links TRBV7-2 with TRBJ1-5; the match to TRBD1 covers 9 bases. The V segment lost 4 bases and the J segment 6 bases; nucleotides outside the gene matches: 10. This CDR3 has 16 residues. The V gene's germline CDR1 is SGHTA and CDR2 FQGNSA. CDR3 nucleotides: TGTGCCAGCAGCTCGAAGACAGGGGGAGGTGGTCAGCCCCAGCATTTT. It codes for CASSSKTGGGGQPQHF.

This clone was recorded once. CDR3 DNA: TGCGCCAGCAGCGGCGGACAGGGACCCTACAATGAGCAGTTCTTC. Its protein is CASSGGQGPYNEQFF. The rearrangement joins TRBV5-1 to TRBJ2-1, with 8 bases identical to TRBD1. The CDR3 is 15 residues long. After removal of 4 bases from V and 2 bases from J, the junction contained 5 bases not matched to a gene. Germline V gives CDR1 SGHRS, CDR2 YFSETQ.

The rearrangement links TRBV4-3 to TRBJ2-1; 11 bases fit TRBD2. Germline assignment: CDR1 LGHNA and CDR2 YSLEER. This CDR3 has 16 amino acids. The V gene end was trimmed by 3 bases and the J gene end by 7 bases; junction bases not matched to a gene: 8. CDR3 in amino acids: CASSHPIAGGPNEQFF. DNA of the CDR3: TGCGCCAGCAGCCACCCCATAGCGGGAGGGCCTAATGAGCAGTTCTTC.

The count of this clone is one. This sequence joins TRBV19 and TRBJ2-7; 9 bases align to TRBD1. Germline loops: CDR1 LNHDA, CDR2 SQIVND (reference sequence). The length of the CDR3 is 15 residues. The ends lost 5 bases at V and 5 bases at J; junction bases unmatched: 10. The CDR3 loop is CASSRPRDRVNEQYF. The CDR3 bases are TGTGCCAGTAGTCGCCCCCGGGACAGGGTGAACGAGCAGTACTTC.

The V gene is TRBV6-1, the J gene TRBJ2-3; 8 bases agree with TRBD1. Per the germline V gene, CDR1 is MNHNS and CDR2 is SASEGT. The trim removed 4 bases at V and 4 bases at J, leaving 7 bases unmatched. The CDR3 sequence is 15 residues long. The CDR3: CASSGQGLGADTQYF. The CDR3 DNA reads as TGTGCCAGCAGTGGACAGGGGTTAGGTGCAGATACGCAGTATTTT.

The CDR3 loop reads CASSTTSGANTGELFF. The CDR3 region has the DNA TGTGCCAGTAGTACGACTAGCGGGGCGAACACCGGGGAGCTGTTTTTT. V and J are TRBV19 and TRBJ2-2; 11 positions agree with TRBD2. Germline V gene data show CDR1 as LNHDA and CDR2 as SQIVND (reference sequence). This CDR3 has 16 amino acids. Trimming cost V 4 bases and J 0 bases; bases outside gene matches: 1.

The CDR3 region is CASSDTATNEKLFF. DNA of the CDR3: TGTGCCAGCAGCGACACAGCAACTAATGAAAAACTGTTTTTT. This chain uses TRBV9 with TRBJ1-4; D unresolved. Trimming stripped 3 bases from V and 0 bases from J, with 6 bases between. The CDR3 extends over 14 amino acids. Germline-derived CDR1 and CDR2 are SGDLS and YYNGEE.

As for this clone: Within the sample, other DNA sequences also encode this same CDR3. The genes are TRBV6-5 and TRBJ2-6, with a weak D call TRBD2 (6 bases). Germline CDR1 and CDR2: MNHEY and SVGAGI. The CDR3 has 15 residues. Trimming removed 2 bases at V and 2 bases at J, with 7 bases between. The DNA of the CDR3 is TGTGCCAGCAGTTACGGAGGGACTGGGGCCAACGTCCTGACTTTC. Protein product: CASSYGGTGANVLTF.

J is TRBJ1-6 and V is TRBV21-1. TRBV21-1 is deemed a pseudogene. There are 17 residues in the CDR3. The CDR3, as DNA: TGTGCCAGCAGCCCGACTTACGGTGGAGGGGATAATTCACCCCTCCACTTT. It specifies CASSPTYGGGDNSPLHF.

This sequence joins TRBV13 and TRBJ2-7, with 8 nucleotides matching TRBD1. The junction had 6 bases not matched to a gene; V was cut back by 5 bases and J by 3 bases. Looked up from germline, CDR1 is PRHDT and CDR2 is FYEKMQ (reference sequence). The CDR3 spans 14 residues. The CDR3 here is CASSTRDRIYEQYF. The CDR3 DNA reads as TGTGCCAGCAGCACCCGGGACAGGATCTACGAGCAGTACTTC.

This chain connects TRBV4-1 to TRBJ2-7; possibly TRBD1 or TRBD2 for D (5 bases each). Germline values: CDR1 MGHRA, CDR2 YSYEKL. V was pared by 1 base and J by 2 bases, with 12 bases between. This CDR3 region has 15 residues. CDR3 protein: CASSQARDGTYEQYF. CDR3 sequence (DNA): TGCGCCAGCAGCCAAGCCCGGGACGGTACCTACGAGCAGTACTTC.

The J gene is TRBJ2-7, the V gene TRBV30; possible D gene TRBD1, 5 bases. The CDR3 sequence is 12 residues long. Between the trimmed V and J ends, which lost 3 bases and 6 bases, there was a span of 12 bases. Germline V lookup: CDR1 GTSNPN, CDR2 SVGIG (reference sequence). CDR3 sequence (DNA): TGTGCCTGGAGCAGTCAGGGAATCGAGCAGTACTTC. Amino acids: CAWSSQGIEQYF.

V gene TRBV7-2 combines with J gene TRBJ2-7; weak D call: TRBD2 (5 bases). Germline-derived CDR1 and CDR2 are SGHTA and FQGNSA. The CDR3 has 13 residues. V was clipped by 1 base and J by 6 bases, with 10 bases between them. CDR3 residues: CASSLVRGSEQYF. DNA of the CDR3: TGTGCCAGCAGCTTAGTTCGGGGTAGCGAGCAGTACTTC. Complete variable domain (other parts from reference TRBV7-2 and TRBJ2-7): GAGVSQSPSNKVTEKGKDVELRCDPISGHTALYWYRQSLGQGLEFLIYFQGNSAPDKSGLPSDRFSAERTGGSVSTLTIQRTQQEDSAVYLCASSLVRGSEQYFGPGTRLTVT.

The rearrangement uses TRBV4-1 and TRBJ2-7, with no clear D. With 2 bases removed from V and 5 bases from J, the gap between germline ends came to 13 bases. The CDR3 extends over 14 amino acids. Germline CDR1 is MGHRA and CDR2 is YSYEKL. CDR3 in amino acids: CASSQTWGANEQYF. Here the CDR3 DNA reads TGCGCCAGCAGCCAAACCTGGGGTGCGAACGAGCAGTACTTC.

CDR3 in DNA: TGTGCCAGCAGCGCCCGAGGGAGGGCAGGGGGCTCGGAAGAGACCCAGTACTTC. It translates to CASSARGRAGGSEETQYF. This chain joins TRBV7-6 and TRBJ2-5, with D possibly matching TRBD1 (8 bases). Germline CDR1 is SGHVS and CDR2 is FNYEAQ. Trimming removed 5 bases at V and 3 bases at J, with 25 bases between. CDR3 length: 18 amino acids.

The V call is TRBV4-1, the J call TRBJ2-3, with 7 bases that match TRBD1. This CDR3 has 15 amino acids. The V segment lost 7 bases and the J segment 4 bases; nucleotides outside the gene matches: 11. In germline, CDR1 is MGHRA, CDR2 YSYEKL. CDR3 region: CASTSWTGLSDTQYF. CDR3 nucleotides: TGCGCCAGCACCTCGTGGACAGGACTCTCAGATACGCAGTATTTT.

The V call is TRBV5-6, the J call TRBJ2-7; tentative D call: TRBD1 (6 bases). Germline V CDR1 and CDR2: SGHDT, YYEEEE. The V end was cut by 0 bases, the J end by 0 bases, with 16 bases between. The CDR3 contains 17 residues. Written as DNA, the CDR3 is TGTGCCAGCAGCTTGGAAATAGAGACAGGCCGCTCCTACGAGCAGTACTTC. This gives the protein CASSLEIETGRSYEQYF.